This T cell receptor (beta chain) was found in a study of cytomegalovirus exposure and HLA in healthy donors. Germline V gives CDR1 SGDLS, CDR2 YYNGEE. The CDR3 sequence is 17 residues long. With 4 bases clipped from V and 0 bases from J, the junction kept 4 bases outside the gene matches. Use of 60 Vbeta and 13 Jbeta primers characterized the PCR. Some clones are missing from TCRdb's copy, which holds only in-frame ones; the method was immunoSEQ multiplex PCR. The data contain roughly 180,000 clones, 70% to 80% of them seen just once; the ten biggest clones take up around 1.5%. The rearrangement joins TRBV9 to TRBJ2-1; 13 nucleotides align to TRBD2. This receptor was taken from a man younger than 35 in good health and CMV-seronegative. The specimen was PBMCs. The CDR3 DNA sequence: TGTGCCAGCAGCCTGGGACTAGCGGGGAGCTCCTACAATGAGCAGTTCTTC. It yields the protein CASSLGLAGSSYNEQFF.